The clone carrying this TCR beta chain was detected many times. CDR1 and CDR2 (germline): SEHNR, FQNEAQ (reference sequence). This CDR3 region has 13 residues. Trimming removed 5 bases from V and 3 bases from J; junction bases left unmatched: 3. The authors made TCR cDNA by 5'RACE template switching, adding a universal primer site and UMIs. TCRdb redid the calling of the 5' RACE reads with MiXCR, one entry per CDR3 protein. The data contain over 15,000 distinct CDR3 sequences, approximately 4.1% of them singletons. These data come from a study of T cells after yellow fever vaccination. Study-level findings and limits: In sorted memory subsets at day 0, almost all vaccine-responding clonotypes were below detection.

This TCR was recovered from a man younger than 45 who received the YFV17D yellow fever vaccine. The chain has TRBV7-9 and TRBJ2-7; 8 nucleotides match TRBD1. The sample was PBMCs, either bulk or a sorted T-cell subset (CD4+, CD8+, memory, or dextramer-sorted; not recorded which), taken 15 days after the yellow fever booster vaccination. The DNA for the CDR3 is TGTGCCAGCAGCAAACAGGGGGGCTACGAGCAGTACTTC. It specifies CASSKQGGYEQYF.